The rows below give T cell receptor beta chains drawn from one sample of a study of CD8 T cells in ankylosing spondylitis. Each CDR3 protein is one row after TCRdb ran MiXCR on the 5' RACE reads. The repertoire holds about 89,000 distinct CDR3 sequences, with 27% as singletons. Sequenced input: blood, either unsorted or a sorted T cell fraction (not recorded which). Source of these receptors: a male donor with ankylosing spondylitis or in good health (not recorded which). Each CDR3 is given with its conserved first and last residue. D genes are given only for firm matches. Expanded clones are given a class, and other clones once, few, many or no size at all.

clone_size: few
d_call: NA
v_call: TRBV18
j_call: TRBJ2-5
cdr3_aa: CASSPLGSSVGEETQYF
cdr3_nt: TGTGCCAGCTCACCATTGGGAAGCTCGGTCGGAGAAGAGACCCAGTACTTC

clone_size: NA
d_call: TRBD2
v_call: TRBV9
j_call: TRBJ2-1
cdr3_aa: CASSVDNGRVYNEQFF
cdr3_nt: TGTGCCAGCAGCGTAGATAACGGGAGGGTATACAATGAGCAGTTCTTC

clone_size: NA
d_call: NA
v_call: TRBV5-5
j_call: TRBJ1-4
cdr3_aa: CASSLGSDLLFEKLFF
cdr3_nt: TGTGCCAGCAGCTTGGGTAGTGACTTGTTGTTCGAAAAACTGTTTTTT

clone_size: NA
d_call: NA
v_call: TRBV6-1
j_call: TRBJ1-1
cdr3_aa: CASKGLQTVNTEAFF
cdr3_nt: TGTGCCAGCAAAGGGCTTCAGACGGTGAACACTGAAGCTTTCTTT

clone_size: NA
d_call: NA
v_call: TRBV7-8
j_call: TRBJ1-1
cdr3_aa: CASSLDSKAFF
cdr3_nt: TGTGCCAGCAGCCTTGATTCGAAGGCTTTCTTT

clone_size: NA
d_call: NA
v_call: TRBV29-1
j_call: TRBJ2-7
cdr3_aa: CSVVGRSGEQYF
cdr3_nt: TGCAGCGTTGTGGGTAGATCGGGCGAGCAGTACTTC

clone_size: NA
d_call: NA
v_call: TRBV7-3
j_call: TRBJ2-2
cdr3_aa: CASSVRGPSNTGELFF
cdr3_nt: TGTGCCAGCAGCGTGAGGGGCCCGTCGAACACCGGGGAGCTGTTTTTT

clone_size: NA
d_call: NA
v_call: TRBV5-5
j_call: TRBJ2-1
cdr3_aa: CASSLASVEQFF
cdr3_nt: TGTGCCAGCAGCTTGGCCAGTGTTGAGCAGTTCTTC

clone_size: NA
d_call: NA
v_call: TRBV5-1
j_call: TRBJ2-5
cdr3_aa: CASSLKRDFRYQETQYF
cdr3_nt: TGCGCCAGCAGCTTGAAGAGGGATTTTAGGTACCAAGAGACCCAGTACTTC

clone_size: few
d_call: NA
v_call: TRBV20-1
j_call: TRBJ2-1
cdr3_aa: CSARSTGWPYNEQFF
cdr3_nt: TGCAGTGCTAGATCCACAGGGTGGCCCTACAATGAGCAGTTCTTC

clone_size: NA
d_call: NA
v_call: TRBV20-1
j_call: TRBJ2-2
cdr3_aa: CSAPTHGHNAGELFF
cdr3_nt: TGCAGTGCTCCAACCCATGGCCACAACGCCGGGGAGCTGTTTTTT

clone_size: few
d_call: NA
v_call: TRBV2
j_call: TRBJ2-1
cdr3_aa: CASSWSGPNEQFF
cdr3_nt: TGTGCCAGCAGTTGGAGCGGACCCAATGAGCAGTTCTTC

clone_size: few
d_call: NA
v_call: TRBV29-1
j_call: TRBJ2-5
cdr3_aa: CSVAATQETQYF
cdr3_nt: TGCAGCGTTGCGGCTACCCAAGAGACCCAGTACTTC

clone_size: few
d_call: TRBD1
v_call: TRBV7-8
j_call: TRBJ2-2
cdr3_aa: CASSSRDRSTGELFF
cdr3_nt: TGTGCCAGCAGCAGCCGGGACAGATCGACCGGGGAGCTGTTTTTT

clone_size: once
d_call: NA
v_call: TRBV18
j_call: TRBJ1-5
cdr3_aa: CASSPSTLGSNQPQHF
cdr3_nt: TGTGCCAGCTCACCGTCCACTTTGGGTAGCAATCAGCCCCAGCATTTT

clone_size: few
d_call: NA
v_call: TRBV20-1
j_call: TRBJ2-3
cdr3_aa: CSASHQDPTFGTDTQYF
cdr3_nt: TGCAGTGCTAGTCACCAGGACCCGACGTTTGGCACAGATACGCAGTATTTT

clone_size: few
d_call: TRBD1
v_call: TRBV28
j_call: TRBJ1-1
cdr3_aa: CASSRQADRVVTEAFF
cdr3_nt: TGTGCCAGCAGTAGACAAGCGGACAGGGTGGTCACTGAAGCTTTCTTT

clone_size: NA
d_call: NA
v_call: TRBV18
j_call: TRBJ2-2
cdr3_aa: CASSSRGLTGELFF
cdr3_nt: TGTGCCAGCTCATCCCGTGGACTGACTGGGGAGCTGTTTTTT

clone_size: NA
d_call: TRBD2
v_call: TRBV12-3/TRBV12-4
j_call: TRBJ2-7
cdr3_aa: CASSLRESSYEQYF
cdr3_nt: TGTGCCAGCAGTTTGCGGGAGAGCTCCTACGAGCAGTACTTC

clone_size: many
d_call: NA
v_call: TRBV12-3/TRBV12-4
j_call: TRBJ2-7
cdr3_aa: CASSPVPDSYEQYF
cdr3_nt: TGTGCCAGCAGTCCGGTACCTGACTCCTACGAGCAGTACTTC

clone_size: few
d_call: NA
v_call: TRBV5-1
j_call: TRBJ1-5
cdr3_aa: CASSPFSWGQGQPQHF
cdr3_nt: TGCGCCAGCAGTCCGTTCAGCTGGGGGCAGGGCCAGCCCCAGCATTTT

clone_size: few
d_call: NA
v_call: TRBV29-1
j_call: TRBJ2-3
cdr3_aa: CSVGASTDTQYF
cdr3_nt: TGCAGCGTTGGTGCTAGCACAGATACGCAGTATTTT

clone_size: few
d_call: NA
v_call: TRBV7-2
j_call: TRBJ2-2
cdr3_aa: CASSSRGYTRAGELFF
cdr3_nt: TGTGCCAGCAGCTCCCGGGGGTACACCCGGGCCGGGGAGCTGTTTTTT

clone_size: NA
d_call: NA
v_call: TRBV12-3/TRBV12-4
j_call: TRBJ1-1
cdr3_aa: CASSLPGNTEAFF
cdr3_nt: TGTGCCAGCAGTTTACCTGGGAACACTGAAGCTTTCTTT

clone_size: few
d_call: NA
v_call: TRBV9
j_call: TRBJ1-1
cdr3_aa: CASSPGHLNTEAFF
cdr3_nt: TGTGCCAGCAGCCCGGGACACTTGAACACTGAAGCTTTCTTT

clone_size: few
d_call: NA
v_call: TRBV7-2
j_call: TRBJ1-5
cdr3_aa: CASSLDLSNQPQHF
cdr3_nt: TGTGCCAGCAGCTTAGATCTCAGCAATCAGCCCCAGCATTTT

clone_size: few
d_call: TRBD2
v_call: TRBV20-1
j_call: TRBJ2-5
cdr3_aa: CSARVLAGIETQYF
cdr3_nt: TGCAGTGCTAGAGTACTAGCGGGGATAGAGACCCAGTACTTC

clone_size: NA
d_call: NA
v_call: TRBV5-5
j_call: TRBJ1-1
cdr3_aa: CASSLDQHTEAFF
cdr3_nt: TGTGCCAGCAGCTTGGATCAGCACACTGAAGCTTTCTTT

clone_size: few
d_call: TRBD2
v_call: TRBV5-1
j_call: TRBJ2-7
cdr3_aa: CASSSDSTSGRANKYF
cdr3_nt: TGCGCCAGCAGCTCCGATTCGACTAGCGGGAGGGCCAATAAATACTTC

clone_size: NA
d_call: NA
v_call: TRBV5-5
j_call: TRBJ1-2
cdr3_aa: CASSLTGGDGYTF
cdr3_nt: TGTGCCAGCAGTTTAACGGGGGGCGATGGCTACACCTTC

clone_size: NA
d_call: NA
v_call: TRBV20-1
j_call: TRBJ2-5
cdr3_aa: CSAKEPGGRGKTQYF
cdr3_nt: TGCAGTGCCAAGGAACCGGGTGGGCGGGGAAAGACCCAGTACTTC

clone_size: NA
d_call: NA
v_call: TRBV9
j_call: TRBJ2-1
cdr3_aa: CASSARDVSDEQFF
cdr3_nt: TGTGCCAGCAGCGCCCGAGACGTGTCGGATGAGCAGTTCTTC

clone_size: NA
d_call: NA
v_call: TRBV2
j_call: TRBJ1-2
cdr3_aa: CASADWGYTF
cdr3_nt: TGTGCCAGTGCAGACTGGGGCTACACCTTC

clone_size: few
d_call: TRBD2
v_call: TRBV5-1
j_call: TRBJ2-1
cdr3_aa: CASSGSSGNNEQFF
cdr3_nt: TGCGCCAGCAGCGGAAGTAGCGGGAACAATGAGCAGTTCTTC

clone_size: NA
d_call: NA
v_call: TRBV7-8
j_call: TRBJ1-5
cdr3_aa: CASSQLWRNQPQHF
cdr3_nt: TGTGCCAGCAGCCAACTCTGGAGGAATCAGCCCCAGCATTTT

clone_size: NA
d_call: NA
v_call: TRBV7-9
j_call: TRBJ1-2
cdr3_aa: CATGGGYTF
cdr3_nt: TGTGCCACCGGGGGTGGCTACACCTTC

clone_size: NA
d_call: NA
v_call: TRBV2
j_call: TRBJ2-1
cdr3_aa: CASSEALATGEQFF
cdr3_nt: TGTGCCAGCAGTGAAGCGCTTGCTACTGGGGAGCAGTTCTTC

clone_size: NA
d_call: NA
v_call: TRBV27
j_call: TRBJ1-1
cdr3_aa: CASSLSQLNTEAFF
cdr3_nt: TGTGCCAGCAGTTTATCACAGCTCAACACTGAAGCTTTCTTT

clone_size: few
d_call: TRBD1
v_call: TRBV20-1
j_call: TRBJ1-1
cdr3_aa: CSATGQVNTEAFF
cdr3_nt: TGCAGTGCAACGGGACAGGTGAACACTGAAGCTTTCTTT

clone_size: many
d_call: NA
v_call: TRBV12-3/TRBV12-4
j_call: TRBJ2-7
cdr3_aa: CASSSTGSSYEQYF
cdr3_nt: TGTGCCAGCAGTTCAACAGGGAGCTCCTACGAGCAGTACTTC

clone_size: NA
d_call: NA
v_call: TRBV28
j_call: TRBJ2-3
cdr3_aa: CASGSLRTDTQYF
cdr3_nt: TGTGCCAGCGGGTCGTTGAGAACAGATACGCAGTATTTT

clone_size: many
d_call: NA
v_call: TRBV20-1
j_call: TRBJ2-1
cdr3_aa: CSARGRGANEQFF
cdr3_nt: TGCAGTGCAAGAGGTCGGGGGGCCAATGAGCAGTTCTTC

clone_size: NA
d_call: TRBD2
v_call: TRBV7-2
j_call: TRBJ2-1
cdr3_aa: CASSFGLAGPREFF
cdr3_nt: TGTGCCAGCAGCTTTGGACTAGCGGGACCACGGGAGTTCTTC

clone_size: NA
d_call: TRBD1
v_call: TRBV11-2
j_call: TRBJ2-7
cdr3_aa: CASRSYRGQGYEQYF
cdr3_nt: TGTGCCAGCAGATCTTACAGGGGGCAGGGATACGAGCAGTACTTC

clone_size: NA
d_call: NA
v_call: TRBV6-1
j_call: TRBJ1-1
cdr3_aa: CASSEDRSRVYAEAFF
cdr3_nt: TGTGCCAGCAGTGAAGACAGGTCTCGCGTTTACGCTGAAGCTTTCTTT

clone_size: few
d_call: TRBD2
v_call: TRBV6-5
j_call: TRBJ2-7
cdr3_aa: CASSYSLAGVETYEQYF
cdr3_nt: TGTGCCAGCAGTTACAGTCTAGCGGGAGTGGAGACCTACGAGCAGTACTTC

clone_size: NA
d_call: NA
v_call: TRBV18
j_call: TRBJ1-1
cdr3_aa: CASSPTTLNTEAFF
cdr3_nt: TGTGCCAGCTCACCAACCACCTTGAACACTGAAGCTTTCTTT

clone_size: NA
d_call: NA
v_call: TRBV20-1
j_call: TRBJ2-1
cdr3_aa: CSATGGGRSLYNEQFF
cdr3_nt: TGCAGTGCTACTGGTGGGGGGCGCTCTCTCTACAATGAGCAGTTCTTC

clone_size: NA
d_call: TRBD1
v_call: TRBV20-1
j_call: TRBJ2-3
cdr3_aa: CSATRDSRTDTQYF
cdr3_nt: TGCAGTGCTACCCGGGACAGTAGGACAGATACGCAGTATTTT